This passage covers 17 T cell receptor beta chains from one sample sequenced in a study of cytomegalovirus exposure and HLA in healthy donors. Primers: 60 Vbeta forward and 13 Jbeta reverse. The data were produced by immunoSEQ multiplex PCR, yet TCRdb's version contains in-frame clones alone and is incomplete. The sample consists of about 170,000 clones, around 80% of them appearing once. Material: PBMCs. These receptors were obtained from a woman between 45 and 60 years old in good health and CMV-seropositive.

V is TRBV28 and J is TRBJ1-1; 8 positions agree with TRBD1. J was trimmed by 7 bases and V by 8 bases; bases with no gene match: 9. The germline CDR1 and CDR2 sequences are MDHEN and SYDVKM. The CDR3 is 13 residues long. CDR3 nucleotide sequence: TGTGCCAGCGTGGACAGGGCCTGGGGTGAAGCTTTCTTT. This sequence encodes CASVDRAWGEAFF.

The CDR3 DNA reads TGTGCCAGCAGTGAGGGACAGCCGACCTACGAGCAGTACTTC. Translating gives CASSEGQPTYEQYF. The chain joins TRBV6-1 to TRBJ2-7; the match to TRBD1 covers 7 bases. After removal of 3 bases from V and 2 bases from J, the junction contained 4 bases not matched to a gene. The germline V gene has CDR1 MNHNS and CDR2 SASEGT. CDR3 size: 14 residues.

Here the CDR3 reads CASSLTRDTGELFF. CDR3 nucleotides: TGTGCCAGCTCACTTACCAGGGACACCGGGGAGCTGTTTTTT. The chain employs TRBV18 and TRBJ2-2, with D possibly TRBD1 on 5 matching bases. The ends were cut back, 4 bases at V and 3 bases at J, with 9 bases in the middle. The CDR3 consists of 14 residues. The V gene's germline CDR1 is KGHSH and CDR2 LQKENI.

The rearrangement links TRBV5-1 to TRBJ1-1; D is uncertain. Trimming left V 0 bases short and J 6 bases short, with 9 bases between. Germline V gene data show CDR1 as SGHRS and CDR2 as YFSETQ. The CDR3 contains 13 residues. This CDR3 is CASSLAGSPEAFF. The DNA for the CDR3 is TGCGCCAGCAGCTTGGCGGGTTCCCCTGAAGCTTTCTTT. Drawing the rest from reference TRBV5-1 and TRBJ1-1, the complete variable domain is KAGVTQTPRYLIKTRGQQVTLSCSPISGHRSVSWYQQTPGQGLQFLFEYFSETQRNKGNFPGRFSGRQFSNSRSEMNVSTLELGDSALYLCASSLAGSPEAFFGQGTRLTVV.

This clone appeared a single time. The chain recombines TRBV4-3 with TRBJ1-4; D uncertain. There are 22 residues in the CDR3. V lost 0 bases, J lost 3 bases, and 29 bases lay in between. Germline V CDR1 and CDR2: LGHNA, YSLEER. CDR3 DNA sequence: TGCGCCAGCAGCCAAGATTGGGTTCTTGGCAGCAACCTCCTAGGTTCTAATGAAAAACTGTTTTTT. Its translation: CASSQDWVLGSNLLGSNEKLFF.

The chain carries TRBV28 and TRBJ2-1, with D uncertain. CDR1 is MDHEN and CDR2 is SYDVKM in the germline V gene. V shed 6 bases and J shed 2 bases, with 14 bases lying between them. This CDR3 has 15 residues. The CDR3 here is CASSLTAPPYNEQFF. The CDR3 DNA sequence: TGTGCCAGCAGCCTCACAGCCCCTCCCTACAATGAGCAGTTCTTC.

This chain uses TRBV5-1 with TRBJ2-1, with D possibly matching TRBD2 (6 bases). Per germline, CDR1 SGHRS and CDR2 YFSETQ. V was cut by 3 bases and J by 3 bases, with 13 bases left in between. The CDR3 covers 15 residues. In nucleotides, the CDR3 is TGCGCCAGCAGCTGGACGGGGGAGGACTACAATGAGCAGTTCTTC. Its protein product is CASSWTGEDYNEQFF.

This clone was counted only a few times. The gene calls are TRBV4-3 and TRBJ2-7; 7 bases match TRBD2. Losses at the gene ends were 6 bases for V and 3 bases for J; bases not matched to a gene: 14. There are 16 residues in the CDR3. Germline V gene sequence: CDR1 LGHNA, CDR2 YSLEER. CDR3 in amino acids: CASSPNRGSIGYEQYF. The CDR3 nucleotides are TGCGCCAGCAGTCCAAACCGCGGGAGCATAGGCTACGAGCAGTACTTC.

V usage is TRBV7-9 and J usage is TRBJ2-5; weak D call: TRBD2 (6 bases). There are 15 residues in the CDR3. Trimming removed 2 bases from V and 9 bases from J, with 19 bases in between. Germline CDR1 reads SEHNR; CDR2 reads FQNEAQ (reference sequence). The CDR3 spells CASSLLPSEHEAQYF. CDR3 bases: TGTGCCAGCAGCTTACTTCCTAGCGAACATGAGGCCCAGTACTTC.

Of note for this clone: A read error may produce the germline difference seen at one junction end. The chain has TRBV7-9 and TRBJ2-7; 10 positions match TRBD2. Germline CDR1 SEHNR, CDR2 FQNEAQ (reference sequence). The CDR3 extends over 17 amino acids. CDR3: CSSSLVGGLAVTYEQYF. The CDR3 nucleotides are TGTTCCAGCAGCTTAGTGGGAGGACTAGCGGTTACCTACGAGCAGTACTTC.

The V gene is TRBV30, the J gene TRBJ2-2, with 8 bases aligning to TRBD2. Germline values: CDR1 GTSNPN, CDR2 SVGIG (reference sequence). CDR3 size: 16 residues. J was trimmed by 7 bases and V by 0 bases; bases with no gene match: 10. The DNA for the CDR3 is TGTGCCTGGAGTGTAAACAGCGGGAGACCTCACGGGGAGCTGTTTTTT. Its translation is CAWSVNSGRPHGELFF. Supplemented by reference TRBV30 and TRBJ2-2, the full variable domain reads SQTIHQWPATLVQPVGSPLSLECTVEGTSNPNLYWYRQAAGRGLQLLFYSVGIGQISSEVPQNLSASRPQDRQFILSSKKLLLSDSGFYLCAWSVNSGRPHGELFFGEGSRLTVL.

The chain joins TRBV11-2 to TRBJ2-7, with a tentative D call TRBD2 (5 bases). Looked up from germline, CDR1 is SGHAT and CDR2 is FQNNGV. V gave up 5 bases and J gave up 2 bases, with 10 bases separating them. The CDR3 sequence is 13 residues long. CDR3 sequence: CASSRGGTYEQYF. CDR3 nucleotides: TGTGCCAGCAGCCGGGGTGGAACCTACGAGCAGTACTTC. Drawing the rest from reference TRBV11-2 and TRBJ2-7, the complete variable domain is EAGVAQSPRYKIIEKRQSVAFWCNPISGHATLYWYQQILGQGPKLLIQFQNNGVVDDSQLPKDRFSAERLKGVDSTLKIQPAKLEDSAVYLCASSRGGTYEQYFGPGTRLTVT.

The chain links TRBV11-1 to TRBJ1-1; maybe TRBD1 (6 bases). This CDR3 comprises 15 residues. CDR1 is SGHAT, CDR2 FQDESV, per germline (reference sequence). V was shortened by 4 bases and J by 0 bases, with 12 bases between the two germline ends. The CDR3 loop is CASSSGQTLNTEAFF. As DNA, the CDR3 is TGTGCCAGCAGCTCTGGACAGACCCTGAACACTGAAGCTTTCTTT.

The rearrangement links TRBV9 to TRBJ2-2; D uncertain. Germline values: CDR1 SGDLS, CDR2 YYNGEE. V gave up 0 bases and J gave up 4 bases, with 10 bases separating them. The CDR3 contains 15 residues. The CDR3 nucleotides read TGTGCCAGCAGCGTAGGAGGCAGCCTCACCGGGGAGCTGTTTTTT. It encodes CASSVGGSLTGELFF.

The rearrangement joins TRBV5-4 to TRBJ1-2; D not resolved. CDR1 and CDR2 (germline): SGHNT, YYREEE (reference sequence). The CDR3 loop spans 14 amino acids. V shed 4 bases and J shed 4 bases, with 14 bases lying between them. In nucleotides, the CDR3 is TGTGCCAGCAGCCAAGTCCAGGATACCTATGGCTACACCTTC. The encoded protein is CASSQVQDTYGYTF.

As for this clone: The junction departs from germline at one end; a sequencing error may be responsible. The chain uses TRBV11-2 and TRBJ1-2; D perhaps matches TRBD1 (6 bases). Per germline, CDR1 SGHAT and CDR2 FQNNGV. This CDR3 has 13 residues. In nucleotides, the CDR3 is TGTGCCAGCAGCTCCGACAGGTGGGATGAAGTCGCCTTC. This codes for CASSSDRWDEVAF.

This clone counts as large. The gene calls are TRBV5-4 and TRBJ2-7; a weak D match, TRBD2 (6 bases). CDR3 length: 14 residues. CDR1 is SGHNT and CDR2 is YYREEE in the germline V gene (reference sequence). Trimming removed 6 bases at V and 5 bases at J, with 18 bases between. The CDR3 region is CASTSGDTWDEQYF. The CDR3 nucleotides are TGTGCCAGCACCTCGGGAGACACCTGGGACGAGCAGTACTTC.